These T cell receptor beta chains were read from a single sample in a study of identical twins. TCRdb independently ran MiXCR on the 5' RACE reads; one entry per CDR3 protein. This sample has around 250,000 distinct CDR3 sequences; approximately 8.3% occur once, and the top ten carry less than 4%. These data also formed part of another study, on yellow fever vaccine responses in identical twins.

Source material: CD8+ T cells sorted from blood. The source of these receptors is a woman younger than 30 in good health. The CDR3 runs from the conserved cysteine through the conserved F or W. D genes are given only for firm matches. Part of the rows lack a size; the others show once, few, many or a class for expanded clones.

>TRBD1|-|TRBJ2-3|TRBV7-9
TGTGCCAGCAGCTCAAGCCGGGACAGGGTAGCAGATACGCAGTATTTT
CASSSSRDRVADTQYF
>-|once|TRBJ2-3|TRBV20-1
TGCAGTGCCACCCGAGGCGATACGCAGTATTTT
CSATRGDTQYF
>-|-|TRBJ2-1|TRBV7-6
TGTGCCAGCAGCTCCCCGACCGGATTCAATGAGCAGTTCTTC
CASSSPTGFNEQFF
>-|few|TRBJ1-5|TRBV5-6
TGTGCCAGCAGCTTGGGTCCTCAGCCCCAGCATTTT
CASSLGPQPQHF
>-|few|TRBJ2-5|TRBV5-6
TGTGCCAGCAGAGGCGAACAAGAGACCCAGTACTTC
CASRGEQETQYF
>-|few|TRBJ2-7|TRBV5-1
TGCGCCAGCAGCTTGGAGACACGCCCGTACGAGCAGTACTTC
CASSLETRPYEQYF
>TRBD1|many|TRBJ2-1|TRBV4-3
TGCGCCAGCAGCCAAGAACGGACAGGGCTTTATGAGCAGTTCTTC
CASSQERTGLYEQFF
>-|-|TRBJ2-2|TRBV24-1
TGTGCCACTAATCCTGGGGCCGGGGAGCTCAACACCGGGGAGCTGTTTTTT
CATNPGAGELNTGELFF
>-|few|TRBJ2-3|TRBV27
TGTGCCAGCAGTTCCTTTCCAAGCCGGGCAGATACGCAGTATTTT
CASSSFPSRADTQYF
>-|few|TRBJ2-7|TRBV11-2
TGTGCCAGCAGCTGGGGTGGAATCACCTACGAGCAGTACTTC
CASSWGGITYEQYF
>-|many|TRBJ2-7|TRBV7-9
TGTGCCAGCAGCTTAGGGGGAGTTGCCTACGAGCAGTACTTC
CASSLGGVAYEQYF
>-|-|TRBJ1-1|TRBV4-2
TGTGCCAGCAGCCAAGAGGGCAGAGGGTTGGCTGAAGCTTTCTTT
CASSQEGRGLAEAFF
>-|-|TRBJ2-3|TRBV29-1
TGCAGCGTTGAAGATCAGACAGCCCCTAGCACAGATACGCAGTATTTT
CSVEDQTAPSTDTQYF
>TRBD1|-|TRBJ2-7|TRBV14
TGTGCCAGCAGCCTTTGGACAGGGACAACCTACGAGCAGTACTTC
CASSLWTGTTYEQYF
>-|few|TRBJ2-7|TRBV20-1
TGCAGTGCTAGGGAGACGGAGGCGTTGGACGAGCAGTACTTC
CSARETEALDEQYF
>-|many|TRBJ2-2|TRBV27
TGTGCCAGCAGTTTCTTCGGGGAGAACACCGGGGAGCTGTTTTTT
CASSFFGENTGELFF
>TRBD2|many|TRBJ2-1|TRBV5-1
TGCGCCAGCAGCTTGAGGTCGGGACTAGCGCCTTACAATGAGCAGTTCTTC
CASSLRSGLAPYNEQFF
>-|-|TRBJ2-5|TRBV12-3/TRBV12-4
TGTGCCAGCAGTTTCTCGCTTCCCCCACAAGAGACCCAGTACTTC
CASSFSLPPQETQYF
>TRBD1|-|TRBJ2-7|TRBV5-1
TGCGCCAGCAGCTTGGATCAGGGGGCTTTAGCGGAGCAGTACTTC
CASSLDQGALAEQYF
>-|few|TRBJ2-3|TRBV4-1
TGCGCCAGCAGCCAAGATCCGGGCCTAGCGATGGGCACAGATACGCAGTATTTT
CASSQDPGLAMGTDTQYF
>-|-|TRBJ1-4|TRBV7-9
TGTGCCAGCAGCTCCGGGGCCCTCAATGAAAAACTGTTTTTT
CASSSGALNEKLFF
>-|-|TRBJ2-2|TRBV29-1
TGCAGCGTTGACAGGTCCTCGGGGAACACCGGGGAGCTGTTTTTT
CSVDRSSGNTGELFF
>-|few|TRBJ1-2|TRBV3-1
TGTGCCAGCAGCCACGGGACCCGCGGCTACACCTTC
CASSHGTRGYTF
>TRBD1|few|TRBJ2-7|TRBV7-6
TGTGCCAGTGCGACAGGGGCAACCTACGAGCAGTACTTC
CASATGATYEQYF
>-|many|TRBJ2-4|TRBV7-3
TGTGCCAGCAGCTTACGGGCAGCAGGGGACATTCAGTACTTC
CASSLRAAGDIQYF
>-|many|TRBJ2-6|TRBV2
TGTGCCAGCAGTTTTGACATCCACTCTGGGGCCAACGTCCTGACTTTC
CASSFDIHSGANVLTF